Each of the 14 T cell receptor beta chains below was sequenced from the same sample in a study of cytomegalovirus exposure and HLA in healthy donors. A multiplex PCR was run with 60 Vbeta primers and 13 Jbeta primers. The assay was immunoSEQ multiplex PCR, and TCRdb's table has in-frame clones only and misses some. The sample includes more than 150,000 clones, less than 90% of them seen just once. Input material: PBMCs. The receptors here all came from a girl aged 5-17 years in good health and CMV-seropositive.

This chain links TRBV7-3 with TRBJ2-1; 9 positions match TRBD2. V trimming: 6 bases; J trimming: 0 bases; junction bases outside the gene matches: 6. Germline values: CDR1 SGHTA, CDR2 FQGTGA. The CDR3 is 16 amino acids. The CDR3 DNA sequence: TGTGCCAGCAGTCGGACTAGCGTGAGCTCCTACAATGAGCAGTTCTTC. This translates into CASSRTSVSSYNEQFF.

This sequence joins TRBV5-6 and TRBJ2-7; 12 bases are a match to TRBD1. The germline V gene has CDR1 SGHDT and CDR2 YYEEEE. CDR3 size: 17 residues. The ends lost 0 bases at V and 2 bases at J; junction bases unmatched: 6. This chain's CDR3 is CASSLGPGQGAAYEQYF. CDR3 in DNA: TGTGCCAGCAGCTTGGGCCCGGGACAGGGGGCCGCCTACGAGCAGTACTTC. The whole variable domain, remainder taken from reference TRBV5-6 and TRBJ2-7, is DAGVTQSPTHLIKTRGQQVTLRCSPKSGHDTVSWYQQALGQGPQFIFQYYEEEERQRGNFPDRFSGHQFPNYSSELNVNALLLGDSALYLCASSLGPGQGAAYEQYFGPGTRLTVT.

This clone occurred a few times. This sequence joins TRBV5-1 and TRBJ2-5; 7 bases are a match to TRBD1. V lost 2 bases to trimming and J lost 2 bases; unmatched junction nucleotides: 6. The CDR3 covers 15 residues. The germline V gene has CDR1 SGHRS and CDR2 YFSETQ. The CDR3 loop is CASSLNPGGQETQYF. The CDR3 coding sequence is TGCGCCAGCAGCTTAAATCCAGGGGGACAAGAGACCCAGTACTTC.

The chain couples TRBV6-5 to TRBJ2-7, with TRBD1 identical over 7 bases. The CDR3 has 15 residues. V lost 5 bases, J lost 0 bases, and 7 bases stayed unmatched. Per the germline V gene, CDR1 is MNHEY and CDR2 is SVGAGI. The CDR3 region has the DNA TGTGCCAGCAGTCCCGGGACAGCGAGCTCCTACGAGCAGTACTTC. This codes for CASSPGTASSYEQYF.

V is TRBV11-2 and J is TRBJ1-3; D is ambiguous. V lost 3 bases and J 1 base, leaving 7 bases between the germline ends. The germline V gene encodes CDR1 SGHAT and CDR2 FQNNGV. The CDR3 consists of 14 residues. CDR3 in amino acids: CASSFPGSGNTIYF. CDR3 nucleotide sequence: TGTGCCAGCAGCTTCCCGGGGTCTGGAAACACCATATATTTT.

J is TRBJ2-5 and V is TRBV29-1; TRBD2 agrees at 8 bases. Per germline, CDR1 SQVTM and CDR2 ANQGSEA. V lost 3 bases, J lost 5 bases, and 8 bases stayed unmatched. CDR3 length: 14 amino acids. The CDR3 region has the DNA TGCAGCGTTGAGGAGCGGGAGATCGTGGAGACCCAGTACTTC. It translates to CSVEEREIVETQYF.

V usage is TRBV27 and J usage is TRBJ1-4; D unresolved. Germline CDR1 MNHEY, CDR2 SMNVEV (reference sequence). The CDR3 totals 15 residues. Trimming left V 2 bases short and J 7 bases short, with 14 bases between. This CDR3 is CASSLVGLEGEKLFF. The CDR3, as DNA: TGTGCCAGCAGTTTAGTGGGGTTGGAGGGTGAAAAACTGTTTTTT.

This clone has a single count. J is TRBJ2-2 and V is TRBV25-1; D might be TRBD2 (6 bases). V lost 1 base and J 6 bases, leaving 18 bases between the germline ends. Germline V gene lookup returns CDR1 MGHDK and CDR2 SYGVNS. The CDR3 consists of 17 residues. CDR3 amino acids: CASSEFGGAVVSGELFF. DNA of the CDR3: TGTGCCAGCAGTGAATTCGGGGGAGCGGTAGTTTCCGGGGAGCTGTTTTTT.

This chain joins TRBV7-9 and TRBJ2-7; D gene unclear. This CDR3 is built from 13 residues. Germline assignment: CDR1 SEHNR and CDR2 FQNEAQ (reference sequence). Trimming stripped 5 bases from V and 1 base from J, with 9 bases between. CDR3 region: CASSPGLSYEQYF. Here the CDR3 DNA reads TGTGCCAGCAGCCCAGGATTGTCCTACGAGCAGTACTTC.

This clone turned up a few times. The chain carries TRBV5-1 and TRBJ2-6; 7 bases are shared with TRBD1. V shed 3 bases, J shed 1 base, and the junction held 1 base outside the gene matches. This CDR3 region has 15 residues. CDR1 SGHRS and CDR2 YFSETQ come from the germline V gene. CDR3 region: CASSSRGSGANVLTF. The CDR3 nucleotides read TGCGCCAGCAGCTCCAGGGGGTCTGGGGCCAACGTCCTGACTTTC.

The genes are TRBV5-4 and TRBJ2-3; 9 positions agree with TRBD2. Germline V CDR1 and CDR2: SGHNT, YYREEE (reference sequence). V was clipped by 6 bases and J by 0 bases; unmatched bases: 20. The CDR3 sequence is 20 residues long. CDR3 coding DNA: TGTGCCAGCACCCGGGTGGGCGGGAGGGTTCTATCTCCTAGCACAGATACGCAGTATTTT. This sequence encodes CASTRVGGRVLSPSTDTQYF.

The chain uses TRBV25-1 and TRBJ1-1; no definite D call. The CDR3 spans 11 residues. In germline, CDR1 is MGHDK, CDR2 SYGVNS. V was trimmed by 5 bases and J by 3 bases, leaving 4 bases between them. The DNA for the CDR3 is TGTGCCAGCAGTTCCGACACTGAAGCTTTCTTT. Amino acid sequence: CASSSDTEAFF.

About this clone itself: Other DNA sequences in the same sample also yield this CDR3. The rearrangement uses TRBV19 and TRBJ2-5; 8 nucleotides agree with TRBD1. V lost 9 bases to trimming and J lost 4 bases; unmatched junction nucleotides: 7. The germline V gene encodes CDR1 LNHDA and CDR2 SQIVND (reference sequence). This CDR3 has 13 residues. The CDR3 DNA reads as TGTGCCAGCAACCGCGGACAGGGAGAGACCCAGTACTTC. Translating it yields CASNRGQGETQYF.

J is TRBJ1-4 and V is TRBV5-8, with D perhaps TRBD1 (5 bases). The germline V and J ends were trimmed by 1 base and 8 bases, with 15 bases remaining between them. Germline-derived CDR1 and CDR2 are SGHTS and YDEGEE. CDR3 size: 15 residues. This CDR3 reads CASSLLPTGLEKLFF. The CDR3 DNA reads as TGTGCCAGCAGCTTGTTACCAACAGGTTTGGAAAAACTGTTTTTT.